Presented here are 7 T cell receptor beta chains from one specimen sequenced in a study of identical twins. TCRdb called the 5' RACE reads again in MiXCR, with one record for every CDR3 protein. The data contain some 590,000 distinct CDR3 sequences, 9.5% to 10% of them singletons. This same sample was also part of a study on yellow fever vaccine responses in identical twins.

The sample was PBMCs. These receptors came from a woman younger than 30 in good health.

J is TRBJ2-7 and V is TRBV12-3 or TRBV12-4, with TRBD1 identical over 8 bases. V shed 6 bases and J 2 bases; nucleotides not matched to a gene: 9. CDR3 length: 15 residues. DNA for the CDR3: TGTGCCAGCAGATTCGGACAGGGATCTGCCTACGAGCAGTACTTC. This gives the protein CASRFGQGSAYEQYF.

The gene calls are TRBV4-1 and TRBJ1-1, with D perhaps TRBD1 (6 bases). The CDR3 totals 16 residues. Germline V CDR1 and CDR2: MGHRA, YSYEKL. The V gene lost 0 bases and the J gene lost 2 bases, with 13 bases spanning the gap. CDR3 region: CASSQERTGSNTEAFF. In DNA, the CDR3 is TGCGCCAGCAGCCAAGAAAGAACAGGGAGTAACACTGAAGCTTTCTTT.

This clonotype was seen more than once but under ten times. CDR3 in amino acids: CASSHQGRVTEAFF. In nucleotides, the CDR3 is TGTGCCAGCAGCCATCAGGGGAGGGTAACTGAAGCTTTCTTT. This sequence joins TRBV14 and TRBJ1-1; D perhaps matches TRBD1 (6 bases). V was cut by 3 bases and J by 5 bases, with 13 bases left in between. This CDR3 spans 14 amino acids. Germline CDR1 SGHDN, CDR2 FVKESK.

This clonotype was counted between two and nine times. This chain links TRBV6-2 or TRBV6-3 with TRBJ2-1, with D possibly being TRBD1 (5 bases). This CDR3 is built from 15 residues. Germline assignment: CDR1 MNHEY and CDR2 SVGEGT. V lost 2 bases, J lost 7 bases, and 15 bases lay in between. CDR3 nucleotides: TGTGCCAGCAGTTACGATCGCCAGGGTGGAAATGAGCAGTTCTTC. This encodes CASSYDRQGGNEQFF.

This clonotype showed up just a few times. V usage is TRBV6-1 and J usage is TRBJ2-1; 13 nucleotides line up with TRBD2. Germline-derived CDR1 and CDR2 are MNHNS and SASEGT. With 3 bases clipped from V and 5 bases from J, the junction kept 4 bases outside the gene matches. This CDR3 is 16 amino acids long. The CDR3 nucleotides are TGTGCCAGCAGTGACGGGACTAGCGGGACTAACAATGAGCAGTTCTTC. Its translation is CASSDGTSGTNNEQFF.

This clonotype has at least ten counts. The CDR3 region is CASSQDGPTGLSTDTQYF. CDR3 bases: TGCGCCAGCAGCCAAGATGGCCCGACAGGACTTAGCACAGATACGCAGTATTTT. The rearrangement uses TRBV4-3 and TRBJ2-3, with a possible D match to TRBD1 (6 bases). There are 18 residues in the CDR3. Germline V lookup: CDR1 LGHNA, CDR2 YSLEER. V lost 0 bases and J lost 0, with 16 bases in between.

This clonotype came up a few times. The genes are TRBV25-1 and TRBJ1-4; TRBD1 agrees at 9 bases. V lost 6 bases and J lost 14; bases outside the gene matches: 16. This CDR3 has 15 amino acids. Germline-derived CDR1 and CDR2 are MGHDK and SYGVNS. This CDR3 reads CASRSDRGQGVSLFF. The DNA for the CDR3 is TGTGCCAGCAGATCTGATCGGGGACAGGGCGTCTCTCTGTTTTTT.